The table lists the clone carrying this T cell receptor (beta chain) with many counts. The antigen remains unidentified. Unsorted whole blood supplied the RNA, and germline DNA was extracted too. About 3.7 milliliters of peripheral blood were drawn presurgically. Using a constant-region primer together with ProtoScript II reverse transcriptase, TCR beta cDNA was made from around 0.55 ug of total RNA. Investigators got TCR beta libraries out of three nested multiplex PCR rounds, done with slightly modified ARM-PCR. With TRBV1-TRBV30 forward primers and a C-beta reverse primer, the first two PCR rounds were run for around 10 cycles each. In TCRdb, the multiplex PCR reads were re-called with MiXCR into one record per CDR3 protein. Of about 330,000 distinct CDR3 sequences listed, 65% were seen once; the top ten hold 5.5% to 7%. CDR1 is LGHNA and CDR2 is YSLEER in the germline V gene. J lost 1 base, V lost 5 bases, and 7 bases had no gene match. The CDR3 sequence is 16 residues long.

The data originate from a study of tumor-infiltrating lymphocytes in primary liver carcinoma. Findings and limits, study-wide: Overlap between tumor regions exceeded overlap of tumor with adjacent tissue or blood.

Sequences were obtained from peripheral blood. This TCR was sampled from a man aged 35 to 55 with primary liver carcinoma and hepatitis B virus infection. The rearrangement joins TRBV4-3 to TRBJ2-3, with 9 bases aligning to TRBD2. CDR3 sequence (DNA): TGCGCCAGCAGCTCCTTAGCGGGAGTCGGCACAGATACGCAGTATTTT. It translates to CASSSLAGVGTDTQYF.